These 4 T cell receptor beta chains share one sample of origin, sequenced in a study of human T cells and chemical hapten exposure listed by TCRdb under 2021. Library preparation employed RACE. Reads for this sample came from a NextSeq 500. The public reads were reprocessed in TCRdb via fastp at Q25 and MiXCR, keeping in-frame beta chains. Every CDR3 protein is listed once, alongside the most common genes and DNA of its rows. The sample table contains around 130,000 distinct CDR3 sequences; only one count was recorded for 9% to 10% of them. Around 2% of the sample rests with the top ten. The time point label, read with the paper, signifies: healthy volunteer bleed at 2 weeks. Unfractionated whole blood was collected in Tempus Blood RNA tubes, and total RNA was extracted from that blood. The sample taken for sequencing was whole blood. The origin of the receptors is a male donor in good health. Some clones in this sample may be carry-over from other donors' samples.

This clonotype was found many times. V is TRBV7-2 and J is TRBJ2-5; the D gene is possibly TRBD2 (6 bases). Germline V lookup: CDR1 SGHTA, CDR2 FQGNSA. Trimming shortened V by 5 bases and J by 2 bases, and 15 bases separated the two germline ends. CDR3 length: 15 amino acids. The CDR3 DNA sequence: TGTGCCAGCAGCGCCGGGACTCGGGGTCAAGAGACCCAGTACTTC. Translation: CASSAGTRGQETQYF.

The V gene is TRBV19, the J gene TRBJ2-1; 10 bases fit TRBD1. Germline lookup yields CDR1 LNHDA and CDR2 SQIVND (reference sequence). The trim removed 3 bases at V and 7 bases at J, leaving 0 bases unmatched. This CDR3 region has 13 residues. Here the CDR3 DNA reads TGTGCCAGTAGTATGGGACAGGGGAATGAGCAGTTCTTC. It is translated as CASSMGQGNEQFF.

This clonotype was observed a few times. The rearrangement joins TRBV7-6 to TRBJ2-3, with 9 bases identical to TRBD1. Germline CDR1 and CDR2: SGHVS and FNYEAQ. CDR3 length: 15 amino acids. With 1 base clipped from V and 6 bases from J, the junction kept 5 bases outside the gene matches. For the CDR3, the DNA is TGTGCCAGCAGCTTAGGGACAGGGGCTACGGATACGCAGTATTTT. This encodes CASSLGTGATDTQYF. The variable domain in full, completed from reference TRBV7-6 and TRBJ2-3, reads GAGVSQSPRYKVTKRGQDVALRCDPISGHVSLYWYRQALGQGPEFLTYFNYEAQQDKSGLPNDRFSAERPEGSISTLTIQRTEQRDSAMYRCASSLGTGATDTQYFGPGTRLTVL.

The CDR3 coding sequence is TGCAGCGTTGAGGGACTAGCGGGAGTGATAACAGATACGCAGTATTTT. The encoded protein is CSVEGLAGVITDTQYF. The chain recombines TRBV29-1 with TRBJ2-3; TRBD2 matches at 14 bases. The CDR3 spans 16 residues. The germline CDR1 and CDR2 sequences are SQVTM and ANQGSEA. V lost 3 bases, J lost 3 bases, and 5 bases stayed unmatched.